This T cell receptor (beta chain) stems from a study of metastatic and nonmetastatic thyroid tumors. With MiXCR, TCRdb called clones anew from the PCR reads. Of about 43,000 clones in the sample, 3% to 3.5% were seen once. Each patient came to thyroid surgery without any prior treatment (of any kind). About this clone itself: Its antigen remains unidentified. One end of the junction does not line up with germline, which may come from a read error.

Study-wide findings and caveats: Reportedly, malignant thyroid tumors had significantly higher TCR beta diversity than benign nodules, in blood and tumor.

Germline V gives CDR1 MNHEY, CDR2 SVGAGI. This CDR3 region has 13 residues. Material: blood. V and J are TRBV6-5 and TRBJ1-1, with 7 bases identical to TRBD1. The receptor comes from a female donor with papillary thyroid cancer or a benign thyroid nodule (not recorded which). Some clones in this sample may be carry-over from other donors' samples. CDR3 in DNA: TGTGCCAGCAGTTCGCAGGGGGACACTGAAGCTTTTTTT. Protein product: CASSSQGDTEAFF.